This T cell receptor beta chain was recorded in a study of T cells in Graves' hyperthyroidism and ophthalmopathy. Notes on the study in general: Through a model of 13 V-J features, ophthalmopathy was separated from stable hyperthyroidism. Model predictions of ophthalmopathy came a median approximately 6 months before onset.

The CDR3 loop spans 14 amino acids. Germline CDR1 MDHEN, CDR2 SYDVKM. V lost 5 bases and J 6 bases, leaving 13 bases between the germline ends. The source material, RNA transcripts, was used to amplify TCR beta CDR3 regions. When the TCR CDR3 underwent first-round RT-PCR, the HTBI primer set was used. TCRdb re-called the multiplex PCR reads with MiXCR, one entry per CDR3 protein. The table includes nearly 250,000 distinct CDR3 sequences, around 26% detected once. At least ten counts were recorded for this clonotype. Its antigen is as yet unknown. Sequencing was done on a sample of blood. This receptor was obtained from a woman aged 40 to 50 with Graves' ophthalmopathy. The gene calls are TRBV28 and TRBJ2-2; D uncertain. CDR3 region: CASSLPLGAGELFF. The CDR3 region has the DNA TGTGCCAGCAGTCTCCCTCTTGGGGCCGGGGAGCTGTTTTTT.